This TCR beta chain derives from a study of control samples from healthy donors and cancer patients. Trimming shortened V by 6 bases and J by 0 bases, and 6 bases separated the two germline ends. Per the germline V gene, CDR1 is SNHLY and CDR2 is FYNNEI. The CDR3 has 13 residues. The method was immunoSEQ multiplex PCR; TCRdb's version includes in-frame clones alone and lacks a portion of them. The sample consists of about 80,000 clones, nearly 90% of them appearing once. This clone occurred many times. Different DNA sequences within this sample yield the same CDR3. The source is a woman in her 50s in good health. Sequencing was done on a sample of blood. This chain connects TRBV2 to TRBJ1-5; no reliable D call. The CDR3 sequence is CASRGDSNQPQHF. The CDR3 DNA reads TGTGCCAGCAGAGGAGATAGCAATCAGCCCCAGCATTTT.